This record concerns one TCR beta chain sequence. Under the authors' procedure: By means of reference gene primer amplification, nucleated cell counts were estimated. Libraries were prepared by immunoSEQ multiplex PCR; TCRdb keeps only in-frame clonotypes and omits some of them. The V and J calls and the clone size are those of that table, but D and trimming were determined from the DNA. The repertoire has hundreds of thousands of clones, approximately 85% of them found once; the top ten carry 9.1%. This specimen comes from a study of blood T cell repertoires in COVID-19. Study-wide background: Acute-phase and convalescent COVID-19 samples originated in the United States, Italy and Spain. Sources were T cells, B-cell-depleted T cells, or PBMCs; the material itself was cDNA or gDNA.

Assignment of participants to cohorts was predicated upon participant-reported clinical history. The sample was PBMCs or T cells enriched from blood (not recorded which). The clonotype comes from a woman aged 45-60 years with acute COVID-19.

The CDR3 region is CASSVVASGRTDTQYF. CDR3 DNA: TGTGCCAGCAGCGTAGTTGCTAGCGGACGCACAGATACGCAGTATTTT. This chain joins TRBV9 and TRBJ2-3; TRBD2 aligns across 7 bases. The CDR3 consists of 16 residues. Per the germline V gene, CDR1 is SGDLS and CDR2 is YYNGEE. V lost 0 bases to trimming and J lost 1 base; unmatched junction nucleotides: 5.